The next 15 T cell receptor beta chains were all read from a single sample in a study of blood T cell repertoires in COVID-19 (dated by TCRdb to about 2020). Library preparation was by the immunoSEQ multiplex PCR assay. Held by TCRdb, this immuneACCESS table contains in-frame sequences only and omits some clones. Under half of the omission traces to an unresolved V gene where checked; the cause of the rest is unknown. The sample table lists roughly 160,000 clones, approximately 83% of them with a count of one. The ten largest clones capture over 10% of the sample. The sequenced sample was PBMCs or T cells enriched from blood (not recorded which). All receptors come from a woman aged 60-75 years who had recovered from COVID-19.

V is TRBV3-1 (or the pseudogene TRBV3-2) and J is TRBJ2-5; a possible D gene is TRBD2 (7 bases). The CDR3 sequence is 18 residues long. V dropped 0 bases and J dropped 1 base, with 18 bases sitting between them. Germline V gene sequence: CDR1 LGHDT, CDR2 YNNKEL (reference sequence). Here the CDR3 reads CASSQDPGGGASQETQYF. CDR3 DNA: TGTGCCAGCAGCCAAGATCCGGGTGGGGGGGCCAGCCAAGAGACCCAGTACTTC.

This rearrangement joins TRBV6-4 to TRBJ1-1, with 7 bases identical to TRBD1. Trimming removed 9 bases from V and 1 base from J; junction bases left unmatched: 2. Per germline, CDR1 MRHNA and CDR2 SNTAGT. The CDR3 runs 12 residues. The DNA of the CDR3 is TGTGCCAGGGGGACAGCGAACACTGAAGCTTTCTTT. Translated, it gives CARGTANTEAFF.

This sequence joins TRBV7-2 and TRBJ2-2, with unresolved D. Trimming stripped 0 bases from V and 4 bases from J, with 6 bases between. CDR1 is SGHTA and CDR2 is FQGNSA in the germline V gene. The CDR3 contains 14 residues. The CDR3 DNA reads as TGTGCCAGCAGCTTAGCGCGGATCACCGGGGAGCTGTTTTTT. Its translation: CASSLARITGELFF.

This sequence joins TRBV15 and TRBJ2-7; TRBD2 agrees at 12 bases. V dropped 3 bases and J dropped 10; count of bases not matched to a gene: 7. Germline-derived CDR1 and CDR2 are LNHNV and YYDKDF (reference sequence). The CDR3 runs to 14 residues. CDR3 bases: TGTGCCACCAGCAGTGGGGCTAGCGGGAGGGTTCAGTACTTC. It yields the protein CATSSGASGRVQYF.

The chain employs TRBV30 and TRBJ2-1; TRBD2 matches 7 bases. Germline assignment: CDR1 GTSNPN and CDR2 SVGIG (reference sequence). Unmatched junction bases numbered 3, after V lost 0 bases and J lost 1 base. The length of the CDR3 is 15 residues. In DNA form, the CDR3 reads TGTGCCTGGAGTGTACGCGGGAGTTCCTACAATGAGCAGTTCTTC. Its protein product is CAWSVRGSSYNEQFF.

This clone is large in the sample. The rearrangement joins TRBV15 to TRBJ2-1, with 8 bases matching TRBD2. CDR1 is LNHNV and CDR2 is YYDKDF in the germline V gene (reference sequence). The CDR3 has 15 residues. Unmatched junction bases numbered 2, after V lost 1 base and J lost 3 bases. Here the CDR3 reads CATSRGTSSYNEQFF. For the CDR3, the DNA is TGTGCCACCAGCAGAGGGACTAGCAGCTACAATGAGCAGTTCTTC.

The chain joins TRBV5-1 to TRBJ1-6; 8 bases align to TRBD1. Germline CDR1 is SGHRS and CDR2 is YFSETQ. J was trimmed by 7 bases and V by 4 bases; bases with no gene match: 4. This CDR3 spans 14 amino acids. The CDR3 region is CASSTRQGNSPLHF. The CDR3 DNA is TGCGCCAGCAGCACACGACAGGGGAATTCACCCCTCCACTTT.

V gene TRBV5-1 combines with J gene TRBJ2-1; TRBD2 matches at 9 bases. Per the germline V gene, CDR1 is SGHRS and CDR2 is YFSETQ. The CDR3 length is 15 residues. V was clipped by 4 bases and J by 6 bases; unmatched bases: 8. The CDR3 loop reads CASSLTGTSPNEQFF. The DNA of the CDR3 is TGCGCCAGCAGCCTCACCGGGACTAGCCCCAATGAGCAGTTCTTC.

This clone was detected only once. The rearrangement uses TRBV29-1 and TRBJ2-6; possible D gene TRBD1, 5 bases. The CDR3 is made up of 13 amino acids. In germline, CDR1 is SQVTM, CDR2 ANQGSEA. V lost 5 bases, J lost 2 bases, and 7 bases lay in between. CDR3 sequence reads: CSVSGTGANVLTF. CDR3 nucleotide sequence: TGCAGCGTTTCAGGGACTGGGGCCAACGTCCTGACTTTC.

The chain is built from TRBV27 and TRBJ2-7; 11 bases agree with TRBD2. The CDR3 extends over 15 amino acids. The V segment lost 5 bases and the J segment 4 bases; nucleotides outside the gene matches: 7. CDR1 and CDR2 (germline): MNHEY, SMNVEV (reference sequence). The CDR3 spells CASSEPGLAAYEQYF. CDR3 coding DNA: TGTGCCAGCAGTGAACCGGGACTAGCGGCTTACGAGCAGTACTTC.

The chain employs TRBV28 and TRBJ1-1, with unresolved D. The V end lost 3 bases, the J end lost 0 bases, and 11 bases lay between the germline ends. Per the germline V gene, CDR1 is MDHEN and CDR2 is SYDVKM. The CDR3 covers 15 residues. Here the CDR3 reads CASSFESLLNTEAFF. In DNA, the CDR3 is TGTGCCAGCAGTTTCGAGTCCCTGCTGAACACTGAAGCTTTCTTT.

This clone was seen a few times. The chain uses TRBV11-2 and TRBJ2-1; 7 bases line up with TRBD2. The germline gives CDR1 SGHAT, CDR2 FQNNGV. This CDR3 is 12 amino acids long. Trimming removed 10 bases from V and 8 bases from J; junction bases left unmatched: 8. CDR3 nucleotide sequence: TGTGCCACCCGGACTAGTGTGGATGAGCAGTTCTTC. Translated, it gives CATRTSVDEQFF.

The chain combines TRBV7-8 with TRBJ2-1; D possibly corresponds to TRBD2 (5 bases). CDR1 SGHVS and CDR2 FQNEAQ come from the germline V gene. CDR3 size: 15 residues. The V gene lost 1 base and the J gene lost 4 bases, with 11 bases spanning the gap. This chain's CDR3 is CASSLELGKYNEQFF. The CDR3 nucleotides read TGTGCCAGCAGCTTAGAACTAGGGAAGTACAATGAGCAGTTCTTC.

V usage is TRBV6-1 and J usage is TRBJ2-5; 7 nucleotides line up with TRBD1. The CDR3 is 16 amino acids. CDR1 is MNHNS, CDR2 SASEGT, per germline. The V and J ends lost 2 bases and 4 bases, in that order; junction bases with no gene match: 10. CDR3 in DNA: TGTGCCAGCAGTGAATTTGGGGCAGGGGGTTTAGAGACCCAGTACTTC. Its protein product is CASSEFGAGGLETQYF.

V usage is TRBV19 and J usage is TRBJ2-7; a possible D gene is TRBD2 (6 bases). Per germline, CDR1 LNHDA and CDR2 SQIVND (reference sequence). V was shortened by 3 bases and J by 2 bases, with 8 bases between the two germline ends. The CDR3 is 13 residues long. This CDR3 is CASSMEGAYEQYF. The CDR3 region has the DNA TGTGCCAGTAGTATGGAGGGCGCCTACGAGCAGTACTTC. The whole variable domain, filled in from reference TRBV19 and TRBJ2-7, reads DGGITQSPKYLFRKEGQNVTLSCEQNLNHDAMYWYRQDPGQGLRLIYYSQIVNDFQKGDIAEGYSVSREKKESFPLTVTSAQKNPTAFYLCASSMEGAYEQYFGPGTRLTVT.